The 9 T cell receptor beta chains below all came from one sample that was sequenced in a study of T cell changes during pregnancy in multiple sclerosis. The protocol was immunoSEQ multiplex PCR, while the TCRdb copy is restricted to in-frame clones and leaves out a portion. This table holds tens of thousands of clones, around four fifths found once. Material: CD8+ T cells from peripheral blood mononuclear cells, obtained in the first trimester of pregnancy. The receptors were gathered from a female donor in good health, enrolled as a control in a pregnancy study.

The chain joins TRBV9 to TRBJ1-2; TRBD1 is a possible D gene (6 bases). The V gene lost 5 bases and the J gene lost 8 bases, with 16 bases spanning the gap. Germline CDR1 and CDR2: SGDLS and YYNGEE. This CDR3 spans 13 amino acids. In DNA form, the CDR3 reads TGTGCCAGCAGAGGCCCCAGGGGAGGGGGCTACACCTTC. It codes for CASRGPRGGGYTF. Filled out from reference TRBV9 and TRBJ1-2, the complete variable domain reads DSGVTQTPKHLITATGQRVTLRCSPRSGDLSVYWYQQSLDQGLQFLIQYYNGEERAKGNILERFSAQQFPDLHSELNLSSLELGDSALYFCASRGPRGGGYTFGSGTRLTVV.

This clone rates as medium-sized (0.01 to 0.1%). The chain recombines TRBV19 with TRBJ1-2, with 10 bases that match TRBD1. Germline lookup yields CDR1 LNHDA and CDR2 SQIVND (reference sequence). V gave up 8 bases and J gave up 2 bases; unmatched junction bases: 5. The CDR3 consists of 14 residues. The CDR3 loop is CASGDRGRNYGYTF. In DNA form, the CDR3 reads TGTGCCAGTGGTGACAGGGGGCGGAACTATGGCTACACCTTC. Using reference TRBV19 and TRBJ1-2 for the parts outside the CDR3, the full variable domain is DGGITQSPKYLFRKEGQNVTLSCEQNLNHDAMYWYRQDPGQGLRLIYYSQIVNDFQKGDIAEGYSVSREKKESFPLTVTSAQKNPTAFYLCASGDRGRNYGYTFGSGTRLTVV.

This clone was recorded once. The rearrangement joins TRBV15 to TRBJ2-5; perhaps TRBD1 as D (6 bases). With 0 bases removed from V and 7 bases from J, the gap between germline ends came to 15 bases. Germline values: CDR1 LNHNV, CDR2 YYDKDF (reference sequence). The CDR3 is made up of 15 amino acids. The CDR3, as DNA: TGTGCCACCAGCAGAGAGAGCGACAGGAGGTGGACCCAGTACTTC. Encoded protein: CATSRESDRRWTQYF.

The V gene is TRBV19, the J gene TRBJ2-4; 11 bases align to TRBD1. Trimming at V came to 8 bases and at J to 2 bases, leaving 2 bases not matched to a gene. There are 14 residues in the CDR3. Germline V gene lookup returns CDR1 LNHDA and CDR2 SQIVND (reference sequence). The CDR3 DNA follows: TGTGCCAGTTGGACAGGGGGCTCCAAAAACATTCAGTACTTC. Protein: CASWTGGSKNIQYF. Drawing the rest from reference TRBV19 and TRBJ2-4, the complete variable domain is DGGITQSPKYLFRKEGQNVTLSCEQNLNHDAMYWYRQDPGQGLRLIYYSQIVNDFQKGDIAEGYSVSREKKESFPLTVTSAQKNPTAFYLCASWTGGSKNIQYFGAGTRLSVL.

CDR3 in amino acids: CASGTGDNSPLHF. The CDR3 bases are TGTGCCAGCGGGACAGGGGATAATTCACCCCTCCACTTT. The chain carries TRBV6-4 and TRBJ1-6, with 10 nucleotides matching TRBD1. CDR1 is MRHNA and CDR2 is SNTAGT in the germline V gene. V lost 8 bases, J lost 5 bases, and 0 bases stayed unmatched. The length of the CDR3 is 13 residues.

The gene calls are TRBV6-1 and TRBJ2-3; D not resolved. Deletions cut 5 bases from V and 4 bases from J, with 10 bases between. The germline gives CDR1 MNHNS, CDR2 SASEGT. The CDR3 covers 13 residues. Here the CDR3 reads CASSKTEADTQYF. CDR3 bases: TGTGCCAGCAGTAAGACTGAGGCAGATACGCAGTATTTT.

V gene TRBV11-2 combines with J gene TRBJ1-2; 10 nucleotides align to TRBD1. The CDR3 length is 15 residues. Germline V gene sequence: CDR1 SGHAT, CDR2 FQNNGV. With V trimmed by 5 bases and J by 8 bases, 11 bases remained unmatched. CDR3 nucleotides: TGTGCCAGCAGCGCACGGGACAGGGGCCCTTTCGGCTACACCTTC. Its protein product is CASSARDRGPFGYTF.

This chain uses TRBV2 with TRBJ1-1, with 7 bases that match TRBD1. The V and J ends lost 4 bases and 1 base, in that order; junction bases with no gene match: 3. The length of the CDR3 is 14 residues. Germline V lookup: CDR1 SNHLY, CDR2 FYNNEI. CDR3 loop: CASSVYRGNTEAFF. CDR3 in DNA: TGTGCCAGCAGTGTGTACAGGGGGAACACTGAAGCTTTCTTT.

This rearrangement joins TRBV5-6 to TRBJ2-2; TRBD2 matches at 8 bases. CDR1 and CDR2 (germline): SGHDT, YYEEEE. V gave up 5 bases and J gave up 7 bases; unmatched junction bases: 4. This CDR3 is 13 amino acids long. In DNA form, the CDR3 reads TGTGCCAGCAGGGGACTAGACGGCGGGGAGCTGTTTTTT. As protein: CASRGLDGGELFF.